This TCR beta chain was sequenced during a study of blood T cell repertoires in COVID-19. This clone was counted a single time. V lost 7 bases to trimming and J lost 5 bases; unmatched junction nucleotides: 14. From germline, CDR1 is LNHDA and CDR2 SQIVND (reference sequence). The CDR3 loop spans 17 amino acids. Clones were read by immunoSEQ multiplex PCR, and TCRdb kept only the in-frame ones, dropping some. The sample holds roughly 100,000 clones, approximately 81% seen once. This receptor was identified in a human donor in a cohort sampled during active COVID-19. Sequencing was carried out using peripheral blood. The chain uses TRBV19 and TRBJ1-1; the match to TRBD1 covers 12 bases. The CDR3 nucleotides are TGTGCCAGTACCGGGGACAGGGGGCAGGGGGTTGCGACTGAAGCTTTCTTT. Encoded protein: CASTGDRGQGVATEAFF.